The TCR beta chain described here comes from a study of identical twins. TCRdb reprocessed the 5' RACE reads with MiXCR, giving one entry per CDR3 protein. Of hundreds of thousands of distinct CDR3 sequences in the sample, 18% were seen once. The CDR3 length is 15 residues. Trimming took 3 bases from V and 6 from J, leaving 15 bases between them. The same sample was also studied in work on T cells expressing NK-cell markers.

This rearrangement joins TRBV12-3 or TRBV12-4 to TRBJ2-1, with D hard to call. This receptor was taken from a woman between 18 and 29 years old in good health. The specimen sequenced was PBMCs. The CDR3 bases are TGTGCCAGCAGTTTTGATGTAGCTCCCTTCAATGAGCAGTTCTTC. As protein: CASSFDVAPFNEQFF.